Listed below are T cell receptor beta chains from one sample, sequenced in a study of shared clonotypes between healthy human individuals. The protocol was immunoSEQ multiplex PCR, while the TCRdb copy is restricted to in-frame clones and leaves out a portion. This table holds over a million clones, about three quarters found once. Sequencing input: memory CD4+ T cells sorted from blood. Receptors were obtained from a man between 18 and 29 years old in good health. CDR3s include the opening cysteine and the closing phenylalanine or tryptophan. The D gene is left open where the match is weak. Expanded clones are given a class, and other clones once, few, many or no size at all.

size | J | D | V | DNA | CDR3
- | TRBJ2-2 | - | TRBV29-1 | TGCAGCGTTGCCGGGGGGAACACCGGGGAGCTGTTTTTT | CSVAGGNTGELFF
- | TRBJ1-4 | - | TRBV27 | TGTGCCAGCAGATCCTCAGGGTTCTCAACTAATGAAAAACTGTTTTTT | CASRSSGFSTNEKLFF
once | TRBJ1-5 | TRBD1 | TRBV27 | TGTGCCAGCAGTTTCTACAGGGGAGCTCAGCCCCAGCATTTT | CASSFYRGAQPQHF
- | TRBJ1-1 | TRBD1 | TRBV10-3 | TGTGCCAGCAGTGAAGGCACAGGGGGTAGGTTAGCTTTCTTT | CASSEGTGGRLAFF
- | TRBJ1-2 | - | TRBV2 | TGTGCCAGCAGTGATGACTCTCCGGGCTACACCTTC | CASSDDSPGYTF
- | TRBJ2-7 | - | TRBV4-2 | TGTGCCAGCAGCCAAGGGAGGGGGCAGGGGCCTATGTACGAGCAGTACTTC | CASSQGRGQGPMYEQYF
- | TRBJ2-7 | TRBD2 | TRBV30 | TGTGCCTGGAGTGCCGTCCGGACTAGCGGGAACACCTACGAGCAGTACTTC | CAWSAVRTSGNTYEQYF
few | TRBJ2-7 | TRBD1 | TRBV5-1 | TGCGCCAGCAGCTTGTCGCCCATTGGGACAGGGTCGGGCGAGCAGTACTTC | CASSLSPIGTGSGEQYF
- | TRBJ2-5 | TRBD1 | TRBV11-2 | TGTGCCAGCAGCCCTGCAGGGGGCCAACAAGAGACCCAGTACTTC | CASSPAGGQQETQYF
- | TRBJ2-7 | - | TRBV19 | TGTGCCAGTAGACTAAATCTGGGAGTTACTGGCGAGCAGTACTTC | CASRLNLGVTGEQYF
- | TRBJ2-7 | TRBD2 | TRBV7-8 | TGTGCCAGCAGCTCCACCACCCGTCTAGCGGGGTACGAGCAGTACTTC | CASSSTTRLAGYEQYF
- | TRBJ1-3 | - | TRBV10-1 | TGCGCCAGCAGCGGCGGTTATGGAAACACCATATATTTT | CASSGGYGNTIYF
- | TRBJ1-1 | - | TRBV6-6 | TGTGCCAGCAGTTATGCCTTACTCGAAGCTTTCTTT | CASSYALLEAFF